This T cell receptor beta chain was obtained from a study of CXCR3-negative and CXCR3-positive naive CD8 T cells. 5' RACE with UMI labels generated the TRB cDNA libraries. TCRdb re-called the 5' RACE reads; one entry per CDR3 protein, DNA not given. The sample has about 130,000 distinct CDR3 sequences. Per germline, CDR1 SQVTM and CDR2 ANQGSEA. The CDR3 is 14 amino acids. The receptor's source is a human donor in good health. Some clones in this sample may be carry-over from other donors' samples. V and J are TRBV29-1 and TRBJ2-7; with no DNA, the TCRdb D assignment of TRBD1 cannot be verified. Sequencing input: naive CXCR3- CD8+ T cells from blood. The subset was: CD45RO-CCR7+CD27+CD95- naive CD8+ T cells lacking CXCR3 (TNR3-). This CDR3 reads CSVVGRDGSYEQYF.